What follows describes a single TCR beta chain. Its target is unknown. Sequencing was performed with immunoSEQ multiplex PCR; in TCRdb, only in-frame clones are kept and a portion is missing. The sample lists about 140,000 clones, approximately 90% occurring once. These data come from a study of T cell responses to AZD1222 COVID-19 vaccine. Points from the study as a whole: Seropositivity was recorded at baseline in only a handful of AZD1222 recipients. Donors, mostly white British, included more females; clonal diversity was possibly underestimated. CD4 TCRs linked to vaccination spanned spike, dominating at 160-218 and 743-854.

The TCR originated in an adult who received the AZD1222 COVID-19 vaccine. This material consisted of peripheral blood, taken 28 days after the second AZD1222 dose.

CDR3 DNA sequence: TGTGCCAGCAGTTTATCAGCTAGCGGGAGAGAGACCCAGTACTTC. Translated, it gives CASSLSASGRETQYF. The chain couples TRBV27 to TRBJ2-5; 10 nucleotides align to TRBD2. Germline assignment: CDR1 MNHEY and CDR2 SMNVEV (reference sequence). Trimming cost V 0 bases and J 4 bases; bases outside gene matches: 2. The CDR3 sequence is 15 residues long.